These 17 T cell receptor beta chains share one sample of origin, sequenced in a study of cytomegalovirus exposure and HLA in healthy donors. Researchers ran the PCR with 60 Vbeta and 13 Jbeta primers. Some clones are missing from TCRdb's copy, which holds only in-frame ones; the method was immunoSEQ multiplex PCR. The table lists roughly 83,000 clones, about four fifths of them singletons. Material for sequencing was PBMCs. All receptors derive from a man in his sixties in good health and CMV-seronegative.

The CDR3 nucleotides read TGCGCCAGCAGCTTAAACCCTAGCGGGGGCCAAGAGACCCAGTACTTC. Amino acid sequence: CASSLNPSGGQETQYF. The V gene is TRBV5-1, the J gene TRBJ2-5, with 10 bases that match TRBD2. CDR1 is SGHRS, CDR2 YFSETQ, per germline. The CDR3 loop spans 16 amino acids. Trimming took 2 bases from V and 1 from J; bases not matched to a gene: 5.

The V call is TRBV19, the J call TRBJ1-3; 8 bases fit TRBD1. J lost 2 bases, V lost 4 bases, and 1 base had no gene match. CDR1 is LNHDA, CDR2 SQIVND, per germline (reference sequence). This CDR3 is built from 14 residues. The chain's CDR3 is CASSTTGAGNTIYF. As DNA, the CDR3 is TGTGCCAGTAGTACGACAGGGGCTGGAAACACCATATATTTT.

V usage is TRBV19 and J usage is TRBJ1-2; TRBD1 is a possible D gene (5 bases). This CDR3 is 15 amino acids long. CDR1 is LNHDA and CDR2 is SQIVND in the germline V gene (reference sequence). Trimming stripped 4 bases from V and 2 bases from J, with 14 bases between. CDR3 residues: CASSTPGTQNYGYTF. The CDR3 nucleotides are TGTGCCAGTAGTACTCCCGGGACTCAAAACTATGGCTACACCTTC.

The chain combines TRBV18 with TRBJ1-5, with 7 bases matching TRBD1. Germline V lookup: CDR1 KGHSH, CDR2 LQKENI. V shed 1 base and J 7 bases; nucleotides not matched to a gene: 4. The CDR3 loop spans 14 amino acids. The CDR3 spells CASSPLGQAQPQHF. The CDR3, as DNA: TGTGCCAGCTCACCACTTGGACAGGCACAGCCCCAGCATTTT.

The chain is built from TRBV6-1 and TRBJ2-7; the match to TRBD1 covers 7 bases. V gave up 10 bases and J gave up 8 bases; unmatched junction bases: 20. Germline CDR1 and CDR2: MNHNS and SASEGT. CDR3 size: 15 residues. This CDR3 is CAIRSSGTAVGKQYF. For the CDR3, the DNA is TGTGCCATTCGAAGCTCCGGGACAGCCGTGGGGAAGCAGTACTTC.

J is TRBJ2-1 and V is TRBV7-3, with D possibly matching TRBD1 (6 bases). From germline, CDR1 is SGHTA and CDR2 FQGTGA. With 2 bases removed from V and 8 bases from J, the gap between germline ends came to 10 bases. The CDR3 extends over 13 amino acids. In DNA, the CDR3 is TGTGCCAGCAGCTTACAGGGGTTAGATGAGCAGTTCTTC. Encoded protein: CASSLQGLDEQFF.

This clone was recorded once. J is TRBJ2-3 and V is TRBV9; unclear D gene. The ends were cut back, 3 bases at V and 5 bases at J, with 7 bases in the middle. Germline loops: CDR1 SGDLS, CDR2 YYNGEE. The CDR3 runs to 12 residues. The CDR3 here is CASSGQLDTQYF. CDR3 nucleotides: TGTGCCAGCAGCGGGCAATTAGATACGCAGTATTTT.

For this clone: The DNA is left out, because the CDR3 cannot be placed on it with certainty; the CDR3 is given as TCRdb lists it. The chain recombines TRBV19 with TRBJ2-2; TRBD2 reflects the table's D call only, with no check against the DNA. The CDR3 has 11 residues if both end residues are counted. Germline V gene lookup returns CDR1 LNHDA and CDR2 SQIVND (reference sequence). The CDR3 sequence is CASTSGRGLFF.

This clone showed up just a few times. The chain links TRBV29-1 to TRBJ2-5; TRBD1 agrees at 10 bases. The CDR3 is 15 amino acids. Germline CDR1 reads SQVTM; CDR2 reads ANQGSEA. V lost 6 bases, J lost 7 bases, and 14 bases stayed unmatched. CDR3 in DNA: TGCAGCGTCAACGCCGGGACAGGGGTCCGGGGGACCCAGTACTTC. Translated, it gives CSVNAGTGVRGTQYF.

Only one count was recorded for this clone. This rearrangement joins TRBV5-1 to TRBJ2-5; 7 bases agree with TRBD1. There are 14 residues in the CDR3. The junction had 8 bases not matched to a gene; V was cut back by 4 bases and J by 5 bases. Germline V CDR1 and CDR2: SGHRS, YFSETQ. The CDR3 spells CASSADTGVETQYF. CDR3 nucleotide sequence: TGCGCCAGCAGCGCGGACACAGGGGTGGAGACCCAGTACTTC.

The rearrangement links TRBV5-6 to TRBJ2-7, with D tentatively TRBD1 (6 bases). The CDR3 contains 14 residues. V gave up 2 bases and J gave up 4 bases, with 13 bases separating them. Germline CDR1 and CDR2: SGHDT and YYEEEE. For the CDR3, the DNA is TGTGCCAGCAGCTTAGGGGGTAAGGCGTACGAGCAGTACTTC. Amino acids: CASSLGGKAYEQYF. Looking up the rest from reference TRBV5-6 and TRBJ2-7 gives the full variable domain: DAGVTQSPTHLIKTRGQQVTLRCSPKSGHDTVSWYQQALGQGPQFIFQYYEEEERQRGNFPDRFSGHQFPNYSSELNVNALLLGDSALYLCASSLGGKAYEQYFGPGTRLTVT.

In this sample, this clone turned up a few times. The CDR3 region is CASSHGTSQSTDTQYF. In DNA, the CDR3 is TGCGCCAGCAGCCACGGGACTAGCCAAAGCACAGATACGCAGTATTTT. The rearrangement joins TRBV4-1 to TRBJ2-3; 9 nucleotides align to TRBD2. This CDR3 has 16 amino acids. Germline trimming cut 3 bases from V and 0 bases from J; bases unmatched to any gene: 4. From germline, CDR1 is MGHRA and CDR2 YSYEKL.

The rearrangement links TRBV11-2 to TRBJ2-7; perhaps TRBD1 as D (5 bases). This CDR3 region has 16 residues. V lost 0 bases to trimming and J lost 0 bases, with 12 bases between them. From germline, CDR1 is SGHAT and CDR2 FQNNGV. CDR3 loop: CASSLDLTGLSYEQYF. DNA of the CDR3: TGTGCCAGCAGCTTAGATCTAACAGGCCTCTCCTACGAGCAGTACTTC.

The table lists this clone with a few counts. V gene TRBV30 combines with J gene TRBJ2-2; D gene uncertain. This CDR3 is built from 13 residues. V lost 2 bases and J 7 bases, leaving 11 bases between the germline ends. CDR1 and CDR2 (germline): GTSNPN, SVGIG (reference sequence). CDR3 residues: CAWSTVRNGELFF. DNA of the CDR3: TGTGCCTGGAGTACTGTAAGAAACGGGGAGCTGTTTTTT.

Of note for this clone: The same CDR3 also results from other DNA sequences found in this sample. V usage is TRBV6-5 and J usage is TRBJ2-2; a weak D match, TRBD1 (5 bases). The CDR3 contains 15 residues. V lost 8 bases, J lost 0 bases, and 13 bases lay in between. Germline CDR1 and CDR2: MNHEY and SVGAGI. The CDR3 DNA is TGTGCCAGCCGACAAGACAGCGCGAACACCGGGGAGCTGTTTTTT. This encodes CASRQDSANTGELFF.

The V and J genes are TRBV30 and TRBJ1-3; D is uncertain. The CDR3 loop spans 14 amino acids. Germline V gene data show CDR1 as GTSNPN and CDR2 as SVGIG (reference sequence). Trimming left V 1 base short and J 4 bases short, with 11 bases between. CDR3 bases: TGTGCCTGGAGTGAGCCAGGTACGGGAAACACCATATATTTT. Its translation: CAWSEPGTGNTIYF.

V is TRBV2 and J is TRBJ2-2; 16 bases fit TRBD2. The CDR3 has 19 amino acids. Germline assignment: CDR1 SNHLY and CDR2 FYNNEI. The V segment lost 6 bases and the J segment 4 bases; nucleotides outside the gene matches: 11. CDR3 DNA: TGTGCCAGCAGAGCCGGGACTAGCGGGGGGGCAAAATTCACCGGGGAGCTGTTTTTT. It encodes CASRAGTSGGAKFTGELFF.